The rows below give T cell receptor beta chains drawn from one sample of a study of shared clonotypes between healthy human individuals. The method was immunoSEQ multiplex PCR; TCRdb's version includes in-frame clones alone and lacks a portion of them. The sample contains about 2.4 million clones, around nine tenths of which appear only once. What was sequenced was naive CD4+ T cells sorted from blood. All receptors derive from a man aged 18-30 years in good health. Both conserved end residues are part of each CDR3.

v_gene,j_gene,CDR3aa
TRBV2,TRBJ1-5,CASSQGQPSNQPQHF
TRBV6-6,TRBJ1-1,CASSYLPGQGITEAFF
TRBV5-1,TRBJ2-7,CASSVSGTTYEQYF
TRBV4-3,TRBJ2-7,CASSQDMAGGLYEQYF
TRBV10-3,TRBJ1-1,CAISAGQGSTEAFF
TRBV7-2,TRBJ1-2,CASSLGGQGPYGYTF
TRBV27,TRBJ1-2,CASSWPGGRGYTF
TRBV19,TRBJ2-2,CASSSSSSGELFF
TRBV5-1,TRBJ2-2,CASSLRDRVTGELFF
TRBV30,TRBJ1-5,CAWSPKGAGQPQHF
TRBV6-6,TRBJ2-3,CASSTRWGGTDTQYF
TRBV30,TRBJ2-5,CAWSGGGETQYF
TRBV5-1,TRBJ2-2,CASSVDRANTGELFF
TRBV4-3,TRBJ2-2,CASSQDQAGPNTGELFF
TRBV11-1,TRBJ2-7,CASSLGTRGDYEQYF
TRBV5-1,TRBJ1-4,CASSSGQVGNEKLFF
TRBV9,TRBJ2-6,CASSGRSNSGANVLTF
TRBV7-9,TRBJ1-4,CASSSVGWNEKLFF
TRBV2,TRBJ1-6,CASSEAVPPHSPLHF
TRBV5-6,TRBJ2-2,CASSFSDRTTGELFF
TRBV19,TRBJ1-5,CASTTGNQPQHF
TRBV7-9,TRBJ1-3,CASRGGLNSGNTIYF
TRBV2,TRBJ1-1,CASSGGGTLNTEAFF
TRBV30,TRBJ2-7,CAWSPPQRATYEQYF
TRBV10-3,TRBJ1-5,CAISELEGGDQPQHF
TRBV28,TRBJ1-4,CASSLPPGNEKLFF
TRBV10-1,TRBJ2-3,CASSDLSGGQDTQYF
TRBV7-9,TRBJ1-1,CASSRMEEAGAFF
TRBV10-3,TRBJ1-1,CAITVDPNTEAFF
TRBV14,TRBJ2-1,CASKTQGATGGEQFF
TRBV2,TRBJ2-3,CASSVLVADTQYF
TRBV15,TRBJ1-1,CATSREGAKTEAFF
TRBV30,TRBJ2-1,CAWSVSEQFF
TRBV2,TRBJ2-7,CASRGQVNYEQYF
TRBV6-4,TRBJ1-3,CAAREATSGNTIYF
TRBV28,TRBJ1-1,CASSLWTAGMNTEAFF
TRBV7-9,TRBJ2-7,CASSLLAGVFGEQYF
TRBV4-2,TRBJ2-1,CASSQGFSGTVNYNEQFF
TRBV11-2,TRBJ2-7,CASRQVGTASSYEQYF
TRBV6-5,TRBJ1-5,CASSSGTGVQHF
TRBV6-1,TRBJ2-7,CASSDSGPYEQYF
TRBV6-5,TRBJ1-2,CASSYSRDSTNYGYTF
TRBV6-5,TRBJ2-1,CASSYSLWAEQFF
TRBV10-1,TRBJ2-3,CATSGSTDTQYF
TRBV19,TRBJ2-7,CASSMVGGTYEQYF
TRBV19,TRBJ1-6,CASSIRTASAGYNSPLHF
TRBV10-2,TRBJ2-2,CALQGESGELFF
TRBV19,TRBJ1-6,CASSNTGGLASPLHF
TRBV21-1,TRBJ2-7,CASMRGLYRAISYEQYF
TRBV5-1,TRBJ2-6,CASSLTVNSGANVLTF
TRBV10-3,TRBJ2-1,CAILEAGGYNEQFF
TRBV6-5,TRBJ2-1,CASNWGEWEFF
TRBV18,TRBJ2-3,CASSPPTGGSDTQYF
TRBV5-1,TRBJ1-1,CASSLSTENTEAFF
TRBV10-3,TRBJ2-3,CAISELAGGNTDTQYF